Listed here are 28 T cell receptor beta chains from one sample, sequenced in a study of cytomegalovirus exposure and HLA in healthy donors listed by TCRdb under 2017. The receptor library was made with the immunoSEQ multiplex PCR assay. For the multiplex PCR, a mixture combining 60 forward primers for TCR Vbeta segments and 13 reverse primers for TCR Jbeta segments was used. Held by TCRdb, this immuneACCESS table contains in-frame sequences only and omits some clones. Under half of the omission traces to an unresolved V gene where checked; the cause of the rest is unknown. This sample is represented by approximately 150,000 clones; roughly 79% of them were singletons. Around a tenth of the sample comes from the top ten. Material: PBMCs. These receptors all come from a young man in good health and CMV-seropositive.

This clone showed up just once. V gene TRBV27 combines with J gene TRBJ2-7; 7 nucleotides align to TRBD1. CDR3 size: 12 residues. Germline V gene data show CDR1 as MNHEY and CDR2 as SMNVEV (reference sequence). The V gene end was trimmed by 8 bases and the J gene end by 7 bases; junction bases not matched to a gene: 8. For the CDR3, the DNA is TGTGCCAGCCAAACAGGGGCGGGTGAGCAGTACTTC. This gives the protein CASQTGAGEQYF.

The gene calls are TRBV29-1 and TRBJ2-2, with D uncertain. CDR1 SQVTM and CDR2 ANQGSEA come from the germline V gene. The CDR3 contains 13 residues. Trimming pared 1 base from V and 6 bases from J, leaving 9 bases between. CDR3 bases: TGCAGCGTTGAAGGAGCTGAAGCCGGGGAGCTGTTTTTT. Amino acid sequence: CSVEGAEAGELFF.

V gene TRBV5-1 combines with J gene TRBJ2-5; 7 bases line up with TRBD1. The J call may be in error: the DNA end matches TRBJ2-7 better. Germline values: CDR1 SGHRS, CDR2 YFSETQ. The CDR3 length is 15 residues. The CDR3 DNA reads TGCGCCAGCAGCTTCGAAGGACAGGAAGCTTACGAGCAGTACTTC. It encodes CASSFEGQEAYEQYF.

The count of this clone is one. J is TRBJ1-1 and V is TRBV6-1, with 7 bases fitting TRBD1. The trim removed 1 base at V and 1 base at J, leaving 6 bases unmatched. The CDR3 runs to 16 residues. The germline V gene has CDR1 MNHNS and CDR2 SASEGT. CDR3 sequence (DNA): TGTGCCAGCAGTGAAGACCTGACAGGGCCGAACACTGAAGCTTTCTTT. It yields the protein CASSEDLTGPNTEAFF.

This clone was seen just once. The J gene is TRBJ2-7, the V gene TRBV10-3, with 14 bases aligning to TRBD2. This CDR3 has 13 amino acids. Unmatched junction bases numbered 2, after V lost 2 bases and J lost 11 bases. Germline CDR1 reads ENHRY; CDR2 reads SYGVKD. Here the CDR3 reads CAISEGLAGGEYF. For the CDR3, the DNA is TGTGCCATCAGTGAGGGACTAGCGGGAGGAGAGTACTTC.

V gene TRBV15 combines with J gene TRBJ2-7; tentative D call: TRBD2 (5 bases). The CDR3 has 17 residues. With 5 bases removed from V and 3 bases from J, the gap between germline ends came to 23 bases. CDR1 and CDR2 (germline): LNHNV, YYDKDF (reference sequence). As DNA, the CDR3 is TGTGCCACCAGCGTCGCCGGAGGCCGCGATGGTATCTACGAGCAGTACTTC. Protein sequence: CATSVAGGRDGIYEQYF.

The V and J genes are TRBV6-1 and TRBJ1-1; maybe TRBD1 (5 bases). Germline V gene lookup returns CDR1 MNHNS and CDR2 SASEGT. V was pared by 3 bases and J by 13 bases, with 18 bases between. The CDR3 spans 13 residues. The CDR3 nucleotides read TGTGCCAGCAGTGACCGGAGACAGTTGAAGCTTTTCTTT. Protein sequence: CASSDRRQLKLFF.

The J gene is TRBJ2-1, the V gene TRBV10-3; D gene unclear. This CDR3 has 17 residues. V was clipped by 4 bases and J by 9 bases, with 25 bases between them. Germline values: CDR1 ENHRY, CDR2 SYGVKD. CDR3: CAISVEIGSAAFGEQFF. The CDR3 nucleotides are TGTGCCATCAGTGTAGAGATCGGGTCTGCTGCTTTCGGTGAGCAGTTCTTC.

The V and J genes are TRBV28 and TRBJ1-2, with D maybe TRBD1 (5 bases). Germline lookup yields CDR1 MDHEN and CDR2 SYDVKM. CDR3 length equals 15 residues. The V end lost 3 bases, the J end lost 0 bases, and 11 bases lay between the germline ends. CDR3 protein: CASSLNGASNYGYTF. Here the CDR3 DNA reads TGTGCCAGCAGTTTGAATGGGGCATCTAACTATGGCTACACCTTC.

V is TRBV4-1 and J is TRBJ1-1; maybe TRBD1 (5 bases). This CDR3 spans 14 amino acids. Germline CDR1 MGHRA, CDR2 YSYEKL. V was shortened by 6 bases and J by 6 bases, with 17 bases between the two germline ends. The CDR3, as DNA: TGCGCCAGCAGGGTGGAGGGGAGGGGTCCTGAAGCTTTCTTT. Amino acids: CASRVEGRGPEAFF.

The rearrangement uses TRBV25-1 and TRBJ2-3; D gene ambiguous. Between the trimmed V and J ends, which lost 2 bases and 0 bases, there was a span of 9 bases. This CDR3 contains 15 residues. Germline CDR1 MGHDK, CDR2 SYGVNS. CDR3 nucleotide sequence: TGTGCCAGCAGTGAAGGCCCCAGGAGCACAGATACGCAGTATTTT. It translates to CASSEGPRSTDTQYF.

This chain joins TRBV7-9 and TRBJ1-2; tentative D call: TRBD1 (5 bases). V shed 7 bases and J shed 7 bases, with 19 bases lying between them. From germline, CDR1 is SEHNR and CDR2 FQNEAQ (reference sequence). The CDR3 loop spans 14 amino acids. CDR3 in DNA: TGTGCCAGCACCCTGGACAATCAGTCCGGTGGCTACACCTTC. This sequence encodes CASTLDNQSGGYTF. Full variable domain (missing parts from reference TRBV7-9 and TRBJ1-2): DTGVSQNPRHKITKRGQNVTFRCDPISEHNRLYWYRQTLGQGPEFLTYFQNEAQLEKSRLLSDRFSAERPKGSFSTLEIQRTEQGDSAMYLCASTLDNQSGGYTFGSGTRLTVV.

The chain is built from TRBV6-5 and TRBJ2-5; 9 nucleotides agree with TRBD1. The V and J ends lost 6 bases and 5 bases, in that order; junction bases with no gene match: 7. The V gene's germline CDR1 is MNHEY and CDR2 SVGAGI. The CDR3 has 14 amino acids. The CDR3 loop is CASSGTGGWETQYF. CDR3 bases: TGTGCCAGCAGCGGCACAGGGGGCTGGGAGACCCAGTACTTC.

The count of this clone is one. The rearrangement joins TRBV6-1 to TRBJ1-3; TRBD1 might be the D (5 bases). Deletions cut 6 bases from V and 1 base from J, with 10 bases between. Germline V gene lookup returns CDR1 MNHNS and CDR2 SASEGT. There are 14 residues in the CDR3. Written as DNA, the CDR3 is TGTGCCAGCAGGGGGGAGGGATCTGGAAACACCATATATTTT. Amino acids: CASRGEGSGNTIYF.

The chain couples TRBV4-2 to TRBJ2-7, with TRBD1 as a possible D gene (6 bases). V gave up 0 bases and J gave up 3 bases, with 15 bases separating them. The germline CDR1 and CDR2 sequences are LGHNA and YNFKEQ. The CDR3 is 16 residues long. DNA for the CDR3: TGTGCCAGCAGCCAAGATCCCGGACAGTTTAGCTACGAGCAGTACTTC. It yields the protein CASSQDPGQFSYEQYF.

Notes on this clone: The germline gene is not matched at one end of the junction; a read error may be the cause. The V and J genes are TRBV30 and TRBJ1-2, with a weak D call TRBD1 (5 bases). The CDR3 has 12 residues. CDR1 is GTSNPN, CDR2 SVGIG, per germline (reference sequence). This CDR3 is CAWSGGDYGYTF. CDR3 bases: TGTGCCTGGAGTGGCGGGGACTACGGCTACACCTTC.

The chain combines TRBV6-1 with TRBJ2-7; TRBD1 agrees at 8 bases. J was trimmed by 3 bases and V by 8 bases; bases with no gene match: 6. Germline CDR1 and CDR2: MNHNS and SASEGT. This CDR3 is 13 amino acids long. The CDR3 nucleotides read TGTGCCAGCGAACCGGGACAGGTCTACGAGCAGTACTTC. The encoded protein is CASEPGQVYEQYF.

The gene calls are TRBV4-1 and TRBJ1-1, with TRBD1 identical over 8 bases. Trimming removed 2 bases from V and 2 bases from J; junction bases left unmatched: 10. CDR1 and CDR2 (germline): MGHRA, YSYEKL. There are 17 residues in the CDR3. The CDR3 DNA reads TGCGCCAGCAGCCAAAACCTACCGGACAGGGCAAACACTGAAGCTTTCTTT. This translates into CASSQNLPDRANTEAFF.

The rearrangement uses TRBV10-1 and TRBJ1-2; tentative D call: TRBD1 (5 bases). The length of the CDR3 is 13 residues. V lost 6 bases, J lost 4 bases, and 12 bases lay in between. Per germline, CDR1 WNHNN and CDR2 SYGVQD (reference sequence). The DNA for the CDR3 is TGCGCCAGCAGGCCTACAGGACGCTATGGCTACACCTTC. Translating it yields CASRPTGRYGYTF.

Here the CDR3 DNA reads TGTGCCAGTAGTACCCGAGAGGCTCGGGGCACTGAAGCTTTCTTT. The encoded protein is CASSTREARGTEAFF. The chain employs TRBV19 and TRBJ1-1; D is ambiguous. Trimming removed 4 bases from V and 4 bases from J, with 16 bases in between. This CDR3 region has 15 residues. CDR1 LNHDA and CDR2 SQIVND come from the germline V gene (reference sequence).

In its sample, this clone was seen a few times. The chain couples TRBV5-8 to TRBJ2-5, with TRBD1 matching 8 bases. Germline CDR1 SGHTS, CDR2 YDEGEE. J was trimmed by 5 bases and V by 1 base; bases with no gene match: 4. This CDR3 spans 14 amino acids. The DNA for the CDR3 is TGTGCCAGCAGCTTGAGACAGGGGAGTGAGACCCAGTACTTC. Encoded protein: CASSLRQGSETQYF. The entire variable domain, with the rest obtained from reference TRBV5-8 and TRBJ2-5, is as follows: EAGVTQSPTHLIKTRGQQATLRCSPISGHTSVYWYQQALGLGLQFLLWYDEGEERNRGNFPPRFSGRQFPNYSSELNVNALELEDSALYLCASSLRQGSETQYFGPGTRLLVL.

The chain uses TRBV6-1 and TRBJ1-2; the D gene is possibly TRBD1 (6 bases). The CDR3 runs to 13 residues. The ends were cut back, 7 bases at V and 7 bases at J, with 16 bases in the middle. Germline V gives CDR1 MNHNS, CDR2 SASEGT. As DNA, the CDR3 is TGTGCCAGCACCGATACAGGGCTTAGTGGCTACACCTTC. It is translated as CASTDTGLSGYTF.

The CDR3 sequence: CASSLTTSGYNEQFF. CDR3 in DNA: TGTGCCAGCAGTTTAACGACTAGCGGATACAATGAGCAGTTCTTC. The chain carries TRBV27 and TRBJ2-1, with 9 bases identical to TRBD2. The CDR3 runs 15 residues. Trimming took 2 bases from V and 4 from J; bases not matched to a gene: 3. Germline-derived CDR1 and CDR2 are MNHEY and SMNVEV (reference sequence).

CDR3 in amino acids: CASSFSGKTYEQYF. The CDR3, as DNA: TGTGCCAGTAGTTTTAGCGGGAAAACCTACGAGCAGTACTTC. V is TRBV19 and J is TRBJ2-7; 8 bases match TRBD2. The CDR3 has 14 amino acids. Looked up from germline, CDR1 is LNHDA and CDR2 is SQIVND (reference sequence). V shed 5 bases, J shed 2 bases, and the junction held 5 bases outside the gene matches.

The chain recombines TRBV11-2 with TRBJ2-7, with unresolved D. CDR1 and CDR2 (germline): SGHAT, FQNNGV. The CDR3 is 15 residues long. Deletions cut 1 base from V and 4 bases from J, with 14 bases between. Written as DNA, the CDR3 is TGTGCCAGCAGCTTAGCCCGAGGCAGAGGATACGAGCAGTACTTC. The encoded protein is CASSLARGRGYEQYF.

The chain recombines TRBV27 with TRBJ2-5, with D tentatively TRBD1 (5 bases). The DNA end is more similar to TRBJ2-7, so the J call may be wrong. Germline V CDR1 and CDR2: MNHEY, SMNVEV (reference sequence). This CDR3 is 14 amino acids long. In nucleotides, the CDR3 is TGTGCCAGCAGTCCCTCACCCGACAGTTACGAGCAGTACTTC. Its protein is CASSPSPDSYEQYF.

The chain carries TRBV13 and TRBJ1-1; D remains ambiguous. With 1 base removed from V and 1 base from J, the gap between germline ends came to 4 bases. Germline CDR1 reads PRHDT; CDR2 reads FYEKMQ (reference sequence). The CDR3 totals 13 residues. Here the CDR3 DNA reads TGTGCCAGCAGCTTAGCCCAGAACACTGAAGCTTTCTTT. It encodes CASSLAQNTEAFF. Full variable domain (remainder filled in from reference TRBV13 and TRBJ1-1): AAGVIQSPRHLIKEKRETATLKCYPIPRHDTVYWYQQGPGQDPQFLISFYEKMQSDKGSIPDRFSAQQFSDYHSELNMSSLELGDSALYFCASSLAQNTEAFFGQGTRLTVV.

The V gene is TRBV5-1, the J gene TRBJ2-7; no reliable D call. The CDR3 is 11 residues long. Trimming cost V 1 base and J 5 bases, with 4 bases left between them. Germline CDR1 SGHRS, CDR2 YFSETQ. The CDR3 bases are TGCGCCAGCAGCTTGCAGAACGAGCAGTACTTC. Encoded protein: CASSLQNEQYF.